This T cell receptor beta chain was retrieved from a study of T cell changes during pregnancy in multiple sclerosis (dated 2019 in TCRdb). With regard to the full study: Changes in the T cell repertoire over the course of pregnancy were examined in this study in women with multiple sclerosis.

Concerning this clone itself: There is no known antigen for this receptor. Per-base qualities were not stored, and no clone one base away is much larger.

V is pared back by 4 bases and J by 6 bases, with 9 bases lying between the germline termini. Counted from cysteine to phenylalanine, this CDR3 has 13 amino acids. Only the CDR3 portion is preserved as DNA: 39 bases, with reading frame beginning at the first base. CDR1 and CDR2 were assigned from the germline V gene (reference sequence) as SEHNR and FQNEAQ. Preparation of the library involved the immunoSEQ multiplex PCR assay. The table was pulled from immuneACCESS by TCRdb, which kept in-frame rearrangements only. Such tables lose some clones; where checked, under half of the loss comes from unresolved V genes, and the rest has no known cause. This sample is represented by tens of thousands of clones; more than 85% of them were singletons. About 2.1% of the sample goes to the ten largest clones.

Sequencing was performed on CD4+ T cells from peripheral blood mononuclear cells, taken after pregnancy. The sequence links TRBV7-9 to TRBJ1-4; the D gene assignment is ambiguous. This receptor was obtained from a female donor in good health, enrolled as a control in a pregnancy study. CDR3 reads: CASSSELYEKLFF. The DNA sequence is as follows: TGTGCCAGCAGCTCCGAGTTGTATGAAAAACTGTTTTTT. The entire variable domain, with the stretches around the CDR3 drawn from the reference TRBV7-9 and TRBJ1-4 proteins, is DTGVSQNPRHKITKRGQNVTFRCDPISEHNRLYWYRQTLGQGPEFLTYFQNEAQLEKSRLLSDRFSAERPKGSFSTLEIQRTEQGDSAMYLCASSSELYEKLFFGSGTQLSVL.